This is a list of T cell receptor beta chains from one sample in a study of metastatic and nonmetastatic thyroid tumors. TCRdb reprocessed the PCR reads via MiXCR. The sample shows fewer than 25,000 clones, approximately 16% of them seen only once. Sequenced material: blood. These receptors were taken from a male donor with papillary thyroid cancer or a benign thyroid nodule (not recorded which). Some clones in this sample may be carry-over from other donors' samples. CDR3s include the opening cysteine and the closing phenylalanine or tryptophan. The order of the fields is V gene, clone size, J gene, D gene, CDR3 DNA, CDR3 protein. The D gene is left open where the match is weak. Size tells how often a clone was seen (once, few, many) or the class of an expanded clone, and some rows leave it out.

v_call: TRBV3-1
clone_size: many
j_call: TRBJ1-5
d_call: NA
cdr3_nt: TGTGCCAGCAGCCAAGAAGGGGGGATAGTTCAGCCCCAGCATTTT
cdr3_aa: CASSQEGGIVQPQHF

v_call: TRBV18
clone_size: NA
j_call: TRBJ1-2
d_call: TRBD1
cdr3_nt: TGTGCCAGCTCACGTGACAGGGGAGATGGCTACACCTTC
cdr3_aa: CASSRDRGDGYTF

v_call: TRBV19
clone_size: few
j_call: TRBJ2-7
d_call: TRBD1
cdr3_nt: TGTGCCAGTAGTATTGGGACAGGGTCCTACGAGCAGTACTTC
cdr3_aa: CASSIGTGSYEQYF

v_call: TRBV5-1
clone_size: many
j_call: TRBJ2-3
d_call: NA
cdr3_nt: TGCGCCAGCAGCTCGACCACAGATACGCAGTATTTT
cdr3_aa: CASSSTTDTQYF

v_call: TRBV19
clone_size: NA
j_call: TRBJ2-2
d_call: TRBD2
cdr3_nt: TGTGCCAGTAGTATGGGCCTAGCGGGAGGTTTTACCGGGGAGCTGTTTTTT
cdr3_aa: CASSMGLAGGFTGELFF

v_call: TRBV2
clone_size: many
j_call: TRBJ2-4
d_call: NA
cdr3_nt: TGTGCCAGCAGTGACAGGGCCAAAAACATTCAGTACTTC
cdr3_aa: CASSDRAKNIQYF

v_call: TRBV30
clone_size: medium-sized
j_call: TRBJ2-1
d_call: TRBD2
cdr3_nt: TGTGCCTGGAGCCCACTAGCGGGAGACTACAATGAGCAGTTCTTC
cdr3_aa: CAWSPLAGDYNEQFF

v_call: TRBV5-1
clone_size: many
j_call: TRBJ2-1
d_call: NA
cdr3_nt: TGCGCCAGCAGCTTCCCTAGGCCTGAGCAGTTCTTC
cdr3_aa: CASSFPRPEQFF

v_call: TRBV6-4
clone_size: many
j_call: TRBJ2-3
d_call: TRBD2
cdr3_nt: TGTGCCAGCAGTGAAGCCGGGACTAGCGGCACAGATACGCAGTATTTT
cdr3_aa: CASSEAGTSGTDTQYF

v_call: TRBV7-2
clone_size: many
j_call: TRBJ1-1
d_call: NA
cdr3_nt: TGTGCCAGCGGCCAAAGGACTGAAGCTTTCTTT
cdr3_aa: CASGQRTEAFF

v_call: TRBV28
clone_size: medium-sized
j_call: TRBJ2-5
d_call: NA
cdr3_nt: TGTGCCAGCAGTTTCAACTTCCAAGAGACCCAGTACTTC
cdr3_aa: CASSFNFQETQYF

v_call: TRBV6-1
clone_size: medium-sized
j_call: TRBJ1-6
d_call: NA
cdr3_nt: TGTGCCAGCAGTGAAGTGGGCAGGGGTAGTTCACCCCTCCACTTT
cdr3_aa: CASSEVGRGSSPLHF

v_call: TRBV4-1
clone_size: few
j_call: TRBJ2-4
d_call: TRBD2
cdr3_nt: TGCGCCAGCAGCCAAACTAGCGGGGGGGCAAACATTCAGTACTTC
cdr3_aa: CASSQTSGGANIQYF

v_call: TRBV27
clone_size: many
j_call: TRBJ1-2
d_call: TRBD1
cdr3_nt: TGTGCCAGCAGTTTATACGGTTGGACAGGGGCGGATGGCTACACCTTC
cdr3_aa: CASSLYGWTGADGYTF

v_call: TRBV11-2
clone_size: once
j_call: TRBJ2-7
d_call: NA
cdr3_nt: TGTGCCAGCAGCTTAGATCGTTCTGGCAGCAGCTCCTACGAGCAGTACTTC
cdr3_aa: CASSLDRSGSSSYEQYF

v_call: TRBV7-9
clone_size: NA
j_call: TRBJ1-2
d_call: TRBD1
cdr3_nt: TGTGCCAGCAGCTGGACAGGGCTTTGGTATGGCTACACCTTC
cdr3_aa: CASSWTGLWYGYTF

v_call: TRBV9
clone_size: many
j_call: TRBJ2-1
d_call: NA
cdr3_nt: TGTGCCAGCAGCCCGGTAGTGGGGCTCTACGGGGAGCAGTTCTTC
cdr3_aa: CASSPVVGLYGEQFF

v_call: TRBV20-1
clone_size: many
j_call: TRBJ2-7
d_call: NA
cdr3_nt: TGCAGTGCTAGCGTACCGGGACGAGCAGGCGAGCAGTACTTC
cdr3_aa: CSASVPGRAGEQYF

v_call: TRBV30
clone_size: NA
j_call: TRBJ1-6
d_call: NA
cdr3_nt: TGTGCCATTGACATGATTAATCCCTCCTATAATTCACCTCTCCACTTT
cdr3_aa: CAIDMINPSYNSPLHF

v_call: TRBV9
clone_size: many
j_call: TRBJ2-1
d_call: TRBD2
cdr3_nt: TGTGCCAGCAGCGTTAGCGGGGGAAGCTCCTACAATGAGCAGTTCTTC
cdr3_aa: CASSVSGGSSYNEQFF

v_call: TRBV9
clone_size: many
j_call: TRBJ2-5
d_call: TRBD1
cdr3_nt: TGTGCCAGCAGCGGGGGACAGATAGAACAAGAGACCCAGTACTTC
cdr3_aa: CASSGGQIEQETQYF

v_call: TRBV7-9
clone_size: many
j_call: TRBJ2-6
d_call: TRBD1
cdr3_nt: TGTGCCAGCAGCCCTGACAGGGGGGTCAACGTCCTGACTTTC
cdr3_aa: CASSPDRGVNVLTF

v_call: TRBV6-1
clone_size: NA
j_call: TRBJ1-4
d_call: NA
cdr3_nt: TGTGCCACCACTCAAACGGGGGCCAATGATGAAAAACTGTTTTTT
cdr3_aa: CATTQTGANDEKLFF

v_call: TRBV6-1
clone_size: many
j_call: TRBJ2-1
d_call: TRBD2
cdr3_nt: TGTGCCAGCTGGGAGGGCCCCGTCAATGAGCAGTTCTTC
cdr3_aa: CASWEGPVNEQFF

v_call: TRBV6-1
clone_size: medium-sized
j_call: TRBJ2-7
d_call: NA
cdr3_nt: TGTGCCAGCAGTGCTGGGCCAGGGGACCGCTACGAGCAGTACTTC
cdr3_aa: CASSAGPGDRYEQYF

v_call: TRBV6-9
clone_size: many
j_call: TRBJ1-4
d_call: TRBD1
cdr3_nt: TGTGCCAGCAGTTGTAGATCCCGGGACAGGGGGCCAATAGTATGGGAAAAACTGTTTTTT
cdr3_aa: CASSCRSRDRGPIVWEKLFF

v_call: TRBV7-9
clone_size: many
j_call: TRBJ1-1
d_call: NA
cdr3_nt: TGTGCCAGCAGCTTAGAGCCTGGCACTGAAGCTTTCTTT
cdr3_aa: CASSLEPGTEAFF

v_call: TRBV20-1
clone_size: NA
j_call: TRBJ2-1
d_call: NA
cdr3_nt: TGCAGTGCGCCCCGGAGGGAGATCTTCGATGAGCAGTTCTTC
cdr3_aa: CSAPRREIFDEQFF

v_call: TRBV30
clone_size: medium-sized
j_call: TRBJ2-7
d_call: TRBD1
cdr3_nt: TGTGCCTGGAGTGTAGGGACAGACTACGAGCAGTACTTC
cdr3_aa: CAWSVGTDYEQYF

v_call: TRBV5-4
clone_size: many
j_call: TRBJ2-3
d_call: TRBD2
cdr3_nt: TGTGCCAGCAGCCTTGGGACTAGCGGGGACACAGATACGCAGTATTTT
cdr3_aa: CASSLGTSGDTDTQYF

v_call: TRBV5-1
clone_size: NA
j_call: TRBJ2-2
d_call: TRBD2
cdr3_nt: TGCGCCAGCAGCCAGCCTAGCGGTTCGAACACCGGGGAGCTGTTTTTT
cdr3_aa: CASSQPSGSNTGELFF

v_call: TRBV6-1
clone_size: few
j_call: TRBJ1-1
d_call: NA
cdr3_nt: TGTGCCAGCAGAGTACAGATGAACACTGAAGCTTTCTTT
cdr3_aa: CASRVQMNTEAFF

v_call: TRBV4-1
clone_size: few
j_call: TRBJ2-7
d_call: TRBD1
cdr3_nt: TGCGCCAGCAGCCGAATCGACTTAACAGGGGGCCAAGGCTACGAGCAGTACTTC
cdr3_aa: CASSRIDLTGGQGYEQYF

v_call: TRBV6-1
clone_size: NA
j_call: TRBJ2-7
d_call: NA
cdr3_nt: TGTGCCAGCAGTGTACAGGATTTTAGCCACGAGCAGTACTTC
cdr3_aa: CASSVQDFSHEQYF

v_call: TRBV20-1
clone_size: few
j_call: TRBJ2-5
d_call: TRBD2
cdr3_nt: TGCAGTGCTAGGGGACTAGCGGGAGTTTCCCAGTACTTC
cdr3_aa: CSARGLAGVSQYF

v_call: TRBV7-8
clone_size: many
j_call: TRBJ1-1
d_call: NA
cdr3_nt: TGTGCCAGCAGCTACGACAGGTGGACTGAAGCTTTCTTT
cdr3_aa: CASSYDRWTEAFF

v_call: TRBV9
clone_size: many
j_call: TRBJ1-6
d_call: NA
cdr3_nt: TGTGCCAGCAGCGTAGCCCCCTCCTATAATTCACCCCTCCACTTT
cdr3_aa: CASSVAPSYNSPLHF

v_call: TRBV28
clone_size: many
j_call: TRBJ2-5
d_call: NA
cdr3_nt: TGTGCCAGCAGTTTAACCACAAACCAGGAGACCCAGTACTTC
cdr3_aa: CASSLTTNQETQYF

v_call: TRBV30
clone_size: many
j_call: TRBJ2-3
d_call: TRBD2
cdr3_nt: TGTGCCTGGAGACTAGCGGGAACAGATACGCAGTATTTT
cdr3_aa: CAWRLAGTDTQYF

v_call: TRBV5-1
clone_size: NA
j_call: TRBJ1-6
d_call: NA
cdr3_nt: TGCGCCAGCAGAGCGCTTACAGGGTCCACAGTCTCACCCCTCCACTTT
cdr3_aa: CASRALTGSTVSPLHF

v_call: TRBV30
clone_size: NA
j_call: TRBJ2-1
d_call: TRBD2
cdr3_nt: TGTGCCTGGAGTGTAGATAGCGGGACCTACAATGAGCAGTTCTTC
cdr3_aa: CAWSVDSGTYNEQFF

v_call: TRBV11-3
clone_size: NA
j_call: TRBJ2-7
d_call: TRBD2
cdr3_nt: TGTGCCAGCGGAAAGGGACTAGTTAACTACGAGCAGTACTTC
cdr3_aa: CASGKGLVNYEQYF

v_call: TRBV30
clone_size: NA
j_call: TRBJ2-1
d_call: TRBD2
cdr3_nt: TGTGCCTGGAGGGAACGGGGGCTAGCGGGAAACAATGAGCAGTTCTTC
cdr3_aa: CAWRERGLAGNNEQFF

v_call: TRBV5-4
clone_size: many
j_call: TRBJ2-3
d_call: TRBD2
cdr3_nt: TGTGCCAGCAGCTTTTTACTAGCGGCACTCACAGATACGCAGTATTTT
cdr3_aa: CASSFLLAALTDTQYF

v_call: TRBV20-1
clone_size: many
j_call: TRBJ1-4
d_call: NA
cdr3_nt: TGCAGTGCTAGTAACTCCCCAGGGGTGGATGAAAAACTGTTTTTT
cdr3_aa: CSASNSPGVDEKLFF

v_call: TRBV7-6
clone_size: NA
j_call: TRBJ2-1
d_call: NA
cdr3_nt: TGTGCCAGCAGCCTCAGCAATGAGCAGTTCTTC
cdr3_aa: CASSLSNEQFF

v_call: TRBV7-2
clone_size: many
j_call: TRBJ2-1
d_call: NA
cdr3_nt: TGTGCCAGCAGCTTTAGCCTTCGGGGGACCCCTCTCTACAATGAGCAGTTCTTC
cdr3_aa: CASSFSLRGTPLYNEQFF

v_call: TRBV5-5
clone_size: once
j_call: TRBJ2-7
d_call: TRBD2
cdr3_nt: TGTGCCAGCAGCCGGGGAGGGGAGTACGAGCAGTACTTC
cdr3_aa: CASSRGGEYEQYF

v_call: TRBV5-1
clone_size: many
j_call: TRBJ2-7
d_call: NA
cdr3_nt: TGCGCCAGCAGCTTGGAAATAGGAGGGGGCAAGGGTTTGGAGCAGTACTTC
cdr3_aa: CASSLEIGGGKGLEQYF

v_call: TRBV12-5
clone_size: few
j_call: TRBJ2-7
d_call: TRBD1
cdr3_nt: TGTGCTAGTGGACTACGGACAGGGCCCTTCGAGCAGTACTTC
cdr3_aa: CASGLRTGPFEQYF

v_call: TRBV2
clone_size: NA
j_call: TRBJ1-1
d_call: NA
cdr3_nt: TGTGCCTGCATCAGGACGGGGGTTGGTGAAGCTTTCTTT
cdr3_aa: CACIRTGVGEAFF

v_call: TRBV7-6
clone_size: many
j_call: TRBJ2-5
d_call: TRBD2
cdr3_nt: TGTGCCAGCAGCCCCCGCCGACTACTAGCGGCACCGCAAGAGACCCAGTACTTC
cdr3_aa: CASSPRRLLAAPQETQYF